This TCR beta chain was recorded in a study of blood T cell repertoires in COVID-19. Study as a whole: Sites in the United States, Italy and Spain provided acute and convalescent COVID-19 samples. PBMCs, B-cell-depleted T cells, or T cells provided the cDNA or gDNA that made up the material.

Per the study methods: For nucleated cells, counts were estimated from reference gene primer amplification. Repertoires were generated with immunoSEQ multiplex PCR, while TCRdb's copy carries only in-frame clones and drops some. V and J calls plus clone size are reproduced from that table; the DNA served to infer D and trimming. There are a few hundred thousand clones in the sample; around 88% occur only once, and approximately 1.2% lies in the top ten. V gave up 6 bases and J gave up 4 bases; unmatched junction bases: 10. The CDR3 spans 15 residues. In germline, CDR1 is SNHLY, CDR2 FYNNEI. V gene TRBV2 combines with J gene TRBJ1-2; 8 bases align to TRBD1. This TCR derives from a woman aged 50 to 60 with acute or convalescent COVID-19. Material: peripheral blood. CDR3 amino acids: CASREDRELSYGYTF. In DNA form, the CDR3 reads TGTGCCAGCAGGGAGGACAGGGAGTTATCCTATGGCTACACCTTC.